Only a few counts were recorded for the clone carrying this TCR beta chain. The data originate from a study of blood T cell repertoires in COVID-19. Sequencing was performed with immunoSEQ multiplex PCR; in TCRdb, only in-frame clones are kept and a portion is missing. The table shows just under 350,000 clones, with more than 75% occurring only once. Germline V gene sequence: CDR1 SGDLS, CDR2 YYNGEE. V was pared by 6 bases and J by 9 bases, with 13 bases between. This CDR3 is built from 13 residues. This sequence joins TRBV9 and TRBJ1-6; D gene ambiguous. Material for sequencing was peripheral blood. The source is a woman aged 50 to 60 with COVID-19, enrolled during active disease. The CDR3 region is CASNEGGSSPLHF. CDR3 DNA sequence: TGTGCCAGCAACGAGGGCGGTAGTTCACCCCTCCACTTT.